These 32 T cell receptor beta chains originate from one sample sequenced in a study of human T cells and chemical hapten exposure (dated by TCRdb to the early 2020s). The meaning of the sample's time point label: pre-sensitization, week 0. Per the publication, the treatment or condition label means: therapeutic diphenylcyclopropenone sensitization with weekly scalp DPC. Libraries were built with RACE. Instrument used: NextSeq 500. The public reads were run again by TCRdb, first through fastp at Q25 and then through MiXCR, and only productive beta chains were kept. Rows with a matching CDR3 protein are joined into one entry that keeps the most common DNA and genes. The sample contains 52,000 or so distinct CDR3 sequences, more than 7.5% of them found a single time. About 8.9% of the sample goes to the ten largest clones. The sample here was whole blood, taken in connection with sensitization to the hapten diphenylcyclopropenone (DPC). Every receptor here comes from a man aged 35 to 55 with alopecia areata. Some clones in this sample may be carry-over from other donors' samples.

The chain carries TRBV6-2 or TRBV6-3 and TRBJ2-1; 12 nucleotides align to TRBD2. Germline CDR1 is MNHEY and CDR2 is SVGEGT. CDR3 length equals 22 residues. V gave up 0 bases and J gave up 2 bases; unmatched junction bases: 17. CDR3 nucleotide sequence: TGTGCCAGCAGTTACTCGATAGATCTCGGGCTAGCGGGAGGGCCAGCCTACAATGAGCAGTTCTTC. It translates to CASSYSIDLGLAGGPAYNEQFF.

Concerning this clonotype: It may be a read error: a sequence one base away is much more abundant. The V gene is TRBV6-1, the J gene TRBJ1-5; D remains unclear. The CDR3 runs 17 residues. Germline CDR1 and CDR2: MNHNS and SASEGT. V lost 7 bases, J lost 0 bases, and 19 bases lay in between. This CDR3 is CASTPERTPLSNQPQHF. The CDR3 bases are TGTGCCAGCACTCCGGAACGGACCCCCCTTAGCAATCAGCCCCAGCATTTT.

The sample holds many counts of this clonotype. The chain joins TRBV5-5 to TRBJ2-3; 7 positions match TRBD2. This CDR3 is built from 17 residues. Germline CDR1 and CDR2: SGHKS and YYEKEE (reference sequence). The trim removed 6 bases at V and 3 bases at J, leaving 16 bases unmatched. CDR3 protein: CASTPPFTWEGTDTQYF. The CDR3 DNA reads as TGTGCCAGCACCCCCCCATTTACGTGGGAGGGGACAGATACGCAGTATTTT.

This clonotype was seen repeatedly, ten times or more. The chain couples TRBV20-1 to TRBJ2-1, with D perhaps given as TRBD1 or TRBD2 (6 bases each). The CDR3 is made up of 16 amino acids. V lost 7 bases and J 2 bases, leaving 21 bases between the germline ends. CDR1 is DFQATT, CDR2 SNEGSKA, per germline (reference sequence). The CDR3 here is CSVPGGPRVAYNEQFF. The CDR3 region has the DNA TGCAGTGTTCCCGGGGGCCCCCGAGTTGCCTACAATGAGCAGTTCTTC.

At least ten counts were recorded for this clonotype. CDR3 sequence: CASSLDGREGDTQYF. CDR3 coding DNA: TGTGCCAGCAGCTTAGACGGCAGGGAGGGAGATACGCAGTATTTT. J is TRBJ2-3 and V is TRBV11-2; 7 bases line up with TRBD2. Germline V gene data show CDR1 as SGHAT and CDR2 as FQNNGV. The CDR3 extends over 15 amino acids. V lost 0 bases to trimming and J lost 5 bases; unmatched junction nucleotides: 5.

This clonotype was detected ten times or more. The chain uses TRBV12-3 or TRBV12-4 and TRBJ2-7; D is undetermined. This CDR3 is built from 18 residues. V lost 5 bases to trimming and J lost 4 bases, with 27 bases between them. The CDR3 sequence: CASSPTVQPAHLRYEQYF. The CDR3 bases are TGTGCCAGCAGTCCTACCGTTCAACCAGCACATCTACGGTACGAGCAGTACTTC.

This clonotype appeared many times. J is TRBJ2-7 and V is TRBV20-1, with D perhaps TRBD2 (9 bases). The CDR3 runs to 13 residues. Germline CDR1 DFQATT, CDR2 SNEGSKA (reference sequence). Trimming stripped 3 bases from V and 6 bases from J, with 15 bases between. The CDR3 region is CSASPSGTGEQYF. As DNA, the CDR3 is TGCAGTGCTAGCCCTAGCGGGACAGGCGAGCAGTACTTC.

In this sample, this clonotype turned up a few times. Sequence at one end of the junction differs from germline and may be a read error. V gene TRBV7-9 combines with J gene TRBJ1-4; 8 bases are shared with TRBD1. The germline gives CDR1 SEHNR, CDR2 FQNEAQ (reference sequence). CDR3 length: 17 amino acids. The CDR3 sequence: CANSRGQGLATNEKLFF. The CDR3 DNA reads TGTGCCAACAGCCGAGGACAGGGCCTTGCAACTAATGAAAAACTGTTTTTT. The entire variable domain, with the rest obtained from reference TRBV7-9 and TRBJ1-4, is as follows: DTGVSQNPRHKITKRGQNVTFRCDPISEHNRLYWYRQTLGQGPEFLTYFQNEAQLEKSRLLSDRFSAERPKGSFSTLEIQRTEQGDSAMYLCANSRGQGLATNEKLFFGSGTQLSVL.

The sample holds a few counts of this clonotype. The gene calls are TRBV6-5 and TRBJ2-7; the D call may be TRBD1 or TRBD2 (5 bases each). Trimming took 2 bases from V and 6 from J, leaving 14 bases between them. Germline loops: CDR1 MNHEY, CDR2 SVGAGI. This CDR3 has 14 amino acids. For the CDR3, the DNA is TGTGCCAGCAGTTACCGTGGGGGTCTGGGCGAGCAGTACTTC. Residues: CASSYRGGLGEQYF.

The sample holds a few counts of this clonotype. V and J are TRBV7-9 and TRBJ2-7; TRBD1 matches at 10 bases. Germline V gene lookup returns CDR1 SEHNR and CDR2 FQNEAQ (reference sequence). The length of the CDR3 is 14 residues. With 3 bases clipped from V and 5 bases from J, the junction kept 4 bases outside the gene matches. The CDR3 loop is CASSFRDRGHEQYF. The CDR3 bases are TGTGCCAGCAGCTTCCGGGACAGGGGCCACGAGCAGTACTTC.

This chain links TRBV9 with TRBJ2-7, with TRBD2 matching over 11 bases. The germline V gene has CDR1 SGDLS and CDR2 YYNGEE. Losses at the gene ends were 2 bases for V and 6 bases for J; bases not matched to a gene: 10. CDR3 length: 16 amino acids. The CDR3 loop reads CASSVSPTSGRGEQYF. For the CDR3, the DNA is TGTGCCAGCAGCGTTTCCCCTACTAGCGGGAGAGGCGAGCAGTACTTC.

The table lists this clonotype with a few counts. The chain joins TRBV4-3 to TRBJ2-5; perhaps D is TRBD1 or TRBD2 (5 bases each). The CDR3 contains 14 residues. Trimming took 0 bases from V and 4 from J, leaving 9 bases between them. Germline V CDR1 and CDR2: LGHNA, YSLEER. The CDR3 here is CASSQDRGPETQYF. CDR3 nucleotides: TGCGCCAGCAGCCAAGATCGGGGCCCAGAGACCCAGTACTTC.

This clonotype was observed many times. The gene calls are TRBV11-2 and TRBJ2-1, with a possible D match to TRBD2 (6 bases). With 5 bases removed from V and 4 bases from J, the gap between germline ends came to 15 bases. Looked up from germline, CDR1 is SGHAT and CDR2 is FQNNGV. There are 15 residues in the CDR3. For the CDR3, the DNA is TGTGCCAGCAGCCCAGGTAGCGGACCATACAATGAGCAGTTCTTC. Its translation: CASSPGSGPYNEQFF.

This clonotype has more than one count but fewer than ten. In nucleotides, the CDR3 is TGTGCCAGCAGTAGCTCAGGGGTACAAGAGACCCAGTACTTC. This codes for CASSSSGVQETQYF. The chain uses TRBV6-6 and TRBJ2-5, with a tentative D call TRBD1 (6 bases). From germline, CDR1 is MNHNY and CDR2 SVGAGI (reference sequence). Trimming left V 5 bases short and J 2 bases short, with 12 bases between. The CDR3 covers 14 residues.

The chain employs TRBV28 and TRBJ2-3; D is ambiguous. Germline V gene data show CDR1 as MDHEN and CDR2 as SYDVKM. This CDR3 is built from 13 residues. Trimming took 6 bases from V and 2 from J, leaving 9 bases between them. Here the CDR3 reads CASSRSDTDTQYF. The CDR3 region has the DNA TGTGCCAGCAGCCGGTCCGACACAGATACGCAGTATTTT.

This clonotype was recorded many times. The chain employs TRBV7-9 and TRBJ2-2; 9 nucleotides line up with TRBD2. V was clipped by 6 bases and J by 4 bases; unmatched bases: 6. The CDR3 has 15 amino acids. CDR1 and CDR2 (germline): SEHNR, FQNEAQ (reference sequence). The CDR3, as DNA: TGTGCCAGCAGTTCCGGGACTAGCAGCACCGGGGAGCTGTTTTTT. Translation gives CASSSGTSSTGELFF.

The chain carries TRBV12-3 or TRBV12-4 and TRBJ2-1, with D possibly TRBD1 on 5 matching bases. V was clipped by 5 bases and J by 7 bases, with 15 bases between them. The CDR3 spans 14 residues. CDR3 in amino acids: CASSPRGWTNEQFF. DNA of the CDR3: TGTGCCAGCAGTCCCCGCGGCTGGACAAATGAGCAGTTCTTC.

There are many counts of this clonotype. The chain has TRBV10-3 and TRBJ1-6; D not certain. The V end lost 10 bases, the J end lost 5 bases, and 33 bases lay between the germline ends. Germline loops: CDR1 ENHRY, CDR2 SYGVKD. This CDR3 has 20 amino acids. The CDR3 loop reads CATRGSAVSSTPLNNSPLHF. Here the CDR3 DNA reads TGTGCCACACGAGGCAGCGCGGTTAGCTCAACGCCCTTAAATAATTCACCCCTCCACTTT.

This clonotype occurred many times. The CDR3 nucleotides read TGTGCCAGCAGCCCGACAGGGTTTAACACTGAAGCTTTCTTT. Encoded protein: CASSPTGFNTEAFF. This chain links TRBV7-9 with TRBJ1-1; 7 nucleotides line up with TRBD1. The V gene's germline CDR1 is SEHNR and CDR2 FQNEAQ (reference sequence). The trim removed 5 bases at V and 2 bases at J, leaving 5 bases unmatched. The CDR3 extends over 14 amino acids. Based on the CDR3 plus reference TRBV7-9 and TRBJ1-1, the full variable domain is DTGVSQNPRHKITKRGQNVTFRCDPISEHNRLYWYRQTLGQGPEFLTYFQNEAQLEKSRLLSDRFSAERPKGSFSTLEIQRTEQGDSAMYLCASSPTGFNTEAFFGQGTRLTVV.

This clonotype appeared many times. V is TRBV5-6 and J is TRBJ1-1, with D hard to call. CDR3 size: 16 residues. The germline CDR1 and CDR2 sequences are SGHDT and YYEEEE. The ends were cut back, 4 bases at V and 1 base at J, with 17 bases in the middle. The CDR3 region has the DNA TGTGCCAGCAGCCCAATACCCGCCGGAAGGAACACTGAAGCTTTCTTT. This encodes CASSPIPAGRNTEAFF.

This clonotype was recorded a few times. The J gene is TRBJ1-6, the V gene TRBV2; 11 positions agree with TRBD1. The ends lost 5 bases at V and 2 bases at J; junction bases unmatched: 2. Germline values: CDR1 SNHLY, CDR2 FYNNEI. This CDR3 comprises 16 residues. The CDR3 loop reads CASSRDRGTYNSPLHF. CDR3 coding DNA: TGTGCCAGCAGTCGGGACAGGGGGACCTATAATTCACCCCTCCACTTT.

This clonotype showed up just a few times. The chain combines TRBV27 with TRBJ1-6; D is unresolved. Germline V gene lookup returns CDR1 MNHEY and CDR2 SMNVEV (reference sequence). V dropped 6 bases and J dropped 6 bases, with 12 bases sitting between them. This CDR3 is built from 14 residues. CDR3 sequence (DNA): TGTGCCAGCAGGGACTCCCGGGCTAATTCACCCCTCCACTTT. Translation: CASRDSRANSPLHF.

The chain recombines TRBV7-2 with TRBJ2-3; D uncertain. The CDR3 has 14 amino acids. V lost 2 bases, J lost 4 bases, and 10 bases lay in between. From germline, CDR1 is SGHTA and CDR2 FQGNSA. CDR3 residues: CASSLRQRPDTQYF. The CDR3 DNA is TGTGCCAGCAGCTTAAGGCAACGACCAGATACGCAGTATTTT.

This clonotype turned up a few times. The genes are TRBV6-6 and TRBJ1-4; D is ambiguous. Germline lookup yields CDR1 MNHNY and CDR2 SVGAGI (reference sequence). CDR3 size: 16 residues. Trimming shortened V by 7 bases and J by 4 bases, and 19 bases separated the two germline ends. CDR3 sequence reads: CASTPSRQSFNEKLFF. The CDR3 DNA reads as TGTGCCAGCACCCCATCCCGACAATCCTTTAATGAAAAACTGTTTTTT.

The chain couples TRBV7-9 to TRBJ2-1; possible D gene TRBD2, 5 bases. This CDR3 is 13 amino acids long. Germline V lookup: CDR1 SEHNR, CDR2 FQNEAQ (reference sequence). V was cut by 5 bases and J by 4 bases, with 9 bases left in between. CDR3 in DNA: TGTGCCAGCAGCCGGACTGGGTACAATGAGCAGTTCTTC. It encodes CASSRTGYNEQFF.

This clonotype was observed at least ten times. The V gene is TRBV6-5, the J gene TRBJ2-7, with a possible D match to TRBD1 (6 bases). CDR3 size: 16 residues. V was trimmed by 6 bases and J by 4 bases, leaving 22 bases between them. Germline assignment: CDR1 MNHEY and CDR2 SVGAGI. CDR3 nucleotides: TGTGCCAGCAGAAAGAGGGGGACACCCACTCGGTACGAGCAGTACTTC. It codes for CASRKRGTPTRYEQYF.

This clonotype was seen only a few times. The chain employs TRBV20-1 and TRBJ2-2; D is uncertain. Germline CDR1 and CDR2: DFQATT and SNEGSKA (reference sequence). V lost 0 bases and J 3 bases, leaving 11 bases between the germline ends. CDR3 length equals 15 residues. Here the CDR3 reads CSARDLSKYTGELFF. In nucleotides, the CDR3 is TGCAGTGCTAGAGATCTAAGTAAATACACCGGGGAGCTGTTTTTT.

This clonotype occurred many times. This chain joins TRBV6-2 or TRBV6-3 and TRBJ2-3; unclear D gene. Germline V lookup: CDR1 MNHEY, CDR2 SVGEGT. The V end lost 4 bases, the J end lost 3 bases, and 17 bases lay between the germline ends. The CDR3 consists of 16 residues. CDR3 bases: TGTGCCAGCAGTTCTTTCTCAGTTTCTCCTACAGATACGCAGTATTTT. Amino acid sequence: CASSSFSVSPTDTQYF.

This clonotype has ten or more counts. The chain links TRBV7-2 to TRBJ1-2; 8 nucleotides align to TRBD1. The CDR3 spans 14 residues. Looked up from germline, CDR1 is SGHTA and CDR2 is FQGNSA. V gave up 5 bases and J gave up 6 bases; unmatched junction bases: 8. CDR3 sequence reads: CASSLGQGGNGYTF. The CDR3 nucleotides read TGTGCCAGCAGCCTTGGACAGGGAGGAAATGGCTACACCTTC.

The chain has TRBV28 and TRBJ1-5; D is uncertain. Trimming took 4 bases from V and 6 from J, leaving 13 bases between them. The CDR3 length is 14 residues. In germline, CDR1 is MDHEN, CDR2 SYDVKM. The CDR3 sequence: CASSSTAWGQPQHF. The DNA for the CDR3 is TGTGCCAGCAGTTCCACAGCTTGGGGTCAGCCCCAGCATTTT.

This clonotype was seen only a few times. The V call is TRBV28, the J call TRBJ1-5; no clear D gene. The CDR3 covers 13 residues. The germline gives CDR1 MDHEN, CDR2 SYDVKM. The ends were cut back, 3 bases at V and 6 bases at J, with 9 bases in the middle. The CDR3 loop reads CASSFAPPQPQHF. CDR3 DNA sequence: TGTGCCAGCAGTTTCGCCCCCCCTCAGCCCCAGCATTTT.

The sample holds a few counts of this clonotype. The rearrangement joins TRBV25-1 to TRBJ2-4, with D maybe TRBD1 (5 bases). Germline V CDR1 and CDR2: MGHDK, SYGVNS. The V end was cut by 3 bases, the J end by 10 bases, with 16 bases between. The CDR3 consists of 14 residues. CDR3 DNA sequence: TGTGCCAGCAGTGATGAATCGAAGGGGAATATTCAGTACTTC. Its protein is CASSDESKGNIQYF.